Shown below are 21 T cell receptor beta chains from a single sample sequenced in a study of beta chain features in type 1 diabetes. These receptors have no known antigen. Investigators reverse transcribed all isolated RNA, so they sequenced expressed TCRB transcripts. Profiled with immunoSEQ multiplex PCR; TCRdb holds only in-frame clones, not every one. This sample has about 700,000 clones; about an eighth occur once, and the top ten carry 0.022%. General study findings and limits: Across all four CD4+ subsets, people with type 1 diabetes showed modestly shorter TCRB CDR3s.

Sample: naive CD4+ T cells from blood. The receptors derive from a man aged 18-30 years with type 1 diabetes.

V is TRBV7-2 and J is TRBJ2-3; D possibly corresponds to TRBD2 (6 bases). CDR3 size: 12 residues. Germline values: CDR1 SGHTA, CDR2 FQGNSA. V was shortened by 4 bases and J by 5 bases, with 7 bases between the two germline ends. CDR3 loop: CASSSAGDTQYF. CDR3 nucleotides: TGTGCCAGCAGCTCAGCGGGAGATACGCAGTATTTT.

The CDR3 DNA reads TGTGCCAGCAGTTCCGGACAGGGGGCGGACTATGGCTACACCTTC. It encodes CASSSGQGADYGYTF. The gene calls are TRBV6-5 and TRBJ1-2; the match to TRBD1 covers 11 bases. The germline V gene encodes CDR1 MNHEY and CDR2 SVGAGI. V gave up 4 bases and J gave up 3 bases; unmatched junction bases: 4. This CDR3 has 15 residues.

Regarding this clone: The sample holds other DNA sequences that translate to the same CDR3. The chain uses TRBV27 and TRBJ1-2; TRBD1 matches 7 bases. The CDR3 sequence is 13 residues long. The V gene end was trimmed by 3 bases and the J gene end by 3 bases; junction bases not matched to a gene: 1. CDR1 is MNHEY, CDR2 SMNVEV, per germline (reference sequence). The chain's CDR3 is CASSFQGDYGYTF. CDR3 nucleotide sequence: TGTGCCAGCAGTTTTCAGGGGGACTATGGCTACACCTTC.

A few counts support this clone. This chain uses TRBV7-9 with TRBJ2-3; 8 bases line up with TRBD2. The CDR3 sequence is 17 residues long. Germline-derived CDR1 and CDR2 are SEHNR and FQNEAQ (reference sequence). With 1 base clipped from V and 0 bases from J, the junction kept 6 bases outside the gene matches. For the CDR3, the DNA is TGTGCCAGCAGCTTAGGAGTAGCGGGGCCTAGCACAGATACGCAGTATTTT. Its protein is CASSLGVAGPSTDTQYF.

In its sample, this clone was seen a few times. The chain carries TRBV29-1 and TRBJ2-7; 7 positions match TRBD1. Germline CDR1 and CDR2: SQVTM and ANQGSEA. This CDR3 has 12 amino acids. The junction had 10 bases not matched to a gene; V was cut back by 7 bases and J by 7 bases. CDR3 residues: CSGRQGFGEQYF. The CDR3 nucleotides are TGCAGCGGTCGACAGGGCTTTGGGGAGCAGTACTTC.

The table lists this clone with a few counts. The chain joins TRBV6-5 to TRBJ2-1; TRBD1 matches at 10 bases. V shed 6 bases and J 8 bases; nucleotides not matched to a gene: 10. Germline-derived CDR1 and CDR2 are MNHEY and SVGAGI. CDR3 length: 15 residues. The CDR3 bases are TGTGCCAGCAGCCCCGGGACAGGGGTAACTTATGAGCAGTTCTTC. Protein sequence: CASSPGTGVTYEQFF.

The chain combines TRBV6-5 with TRBJ2-1; D is possibly TRBD1 or TRBD2 (6 bases each). V was pared by 11 bases and J by 4 bases, with 15 bases between. The CDR3 extends over 13 amino acids. Germline assignment: CDR1 MNHEY and CDR2 SVGAGI. This chain's CDR3 is CASRRGRYNEQFF. CDR3 coding DNA: TGTGCCTCCAGGAGGGGGAGATACAATGAGCAGTTCTTC.

The rearrangement uses TRBV9 and TRBJ1-4; D remains ambiguous. Per germline, CDR1 SGDLS and CDR2 YYNGEE. Between the trimmed V and J ends, which lost 0 bases and 8 bases, there was a span of 17 bases. This CDR3 spans 16 amino acids. The DNA for the CDR3 is TGTGCCAGCAGCGTAGGCGATGACACGAATGGGGAAAAACTGTTTTTT. Translated: CASSVGDDTNGEKLFF.

This chain uses TRBV30 with TRBJ2-3, with D hard to call. Between the trimmed V and J ends, which lost 3 bases and 2 bases, there was a span of 15 bases. The germline gives CDR1 GTSNPN, CDR2 SVGIG (reference sequence). The CDR3 runs to 15 residues. CDR3 residues: CAWSVTAQDTDTQYF. CDR3 bases: TGTGCCTGGAGCGTTACTGCTCAGGACACAGATACGCAGTATTTT.

This clone was found a few times. This chain connects TRBV30 to TRBJ2-3; weak D call: TRBD2 (6 bases). This CDR3 is built from 14 residues. The germline V gene has CDR1 GTSNPN and CDR2 SVGIG (reference sequence). The V end was cut by 4 bases, the J end by 0 bases, with 11 bases between. The CDR3 loop reads CAWNRGFSTDTQYF. The CDR3 DNA is TGTGCCTGGAACCGGGGGTTCAGCACAGATACGCAGTATTTT.

This clone was picked up a small number of times. The chain uses TRBV27 and TRBJ2-3; D is unresolved. CDR3 size: 12 residues. Trimming removed 6 bases at V and 4 bases at J, with 8 bases between. Per germline, CDR1 MNHEY and CDR2 SMNVEV (reference sequence). CDR3 coding DNA: TGTGCCAGCAGATGGAGCGCAGATACGCAGTATTTT. Protein sequence: CASRWSADTQYF.

The chain is built from TRBV11-3 and TRBJ2-5, with D possibly matching TRBD1 (6 bases). Germline assignment: CDR1 SGHNT and CDR2 YENEEA. Between the trimmed V and J ends, which lost 8 bases and 1 base, there was a span of 11 bases. The CDR3 has 13 amino acids. CDR3 nucleotide sequence: TGTGCCAGCTCGGACAGTGCCCAAGAGACCCAGTACTTC. As protein: CASSDSAQETQYF. The full variable domain, in which reference TRBV11-3 and TRBJ2-5 provide the parts outside the CDR3, is EAGVVQSPRYKIIEKKQPVAFWCNPISGHNTLYWYLQNLGQGPELLIRYENEEAVDDSQLPKDRFSAERLKGVDSTLKIQPAELGDSAVYLCASSDSAQETQYFGPGTRLLVL.

This clone was detected only a few times. The rearrangement joins TRBV11-3 to TRBJ2-3; weak D call: TRBD2 (7 bases). V lost 3 bases and J lost 2, with 12 bases in between. The CDR3 runs 15 residues. CDR1 SGHNT and CDR2 YENEEA come from the germline V gene. This CDR3 reads CASSFDGGPTDTQYF. Written as DNA, the CDR3 is TGTGCCAGCAGCTTCGACGGGGGGCCCACAGATACGCAGTATTTT.

In this sample, this clone turned up a few times. CDR3 sequence (DNA): TGTGCCAGCAGCTTACCCGGGACCTATGGCTACACCTTC. This codes for CASSLPGTYGYTF. The chain has TRBV7-9 and TRBJ1-2; D might be TRBD1 (5 bases). Trimming took 2 bases from V and 4 from J, leaving 8 bases between them. CDR1 and CDR2 from the germline V gene are SEHNR and FQNEAQ (reference sequence). The CDR3 totals 13 residues. Variable domain in full (rest from reference TRBV7-9 and TRBJ1-2): DTGVSQNPRHKITKRGQNVTFRCDPISEHNRLYWYRQTLGQGPEFLTYFQNEAQLEKSRLLSDRFSAERPKGSFSTLEIQRTEQGDSAMYLCASSLPGTYGYTFGSGTRLTVV.

The chain links TRBV10-3 to TRBJ1-2, with 9 bases lining up with TRBD1. The V gene's germline CDR1 is ENHRY and CDR2 SYGVKD. The V gene end was trimmed by 10 bases and the J gene end by 4 bases; junction bases not matched to a gene: 7. The CDR3 sequence is 13 residues long. For the CDR3, the DNA is TGTGCCAGCGAACCGGGACAGGGCTATGGCTACACCTTC. Translated, it gives CASEPGQGYGYTF.

The rearrangement uses TRBV7-9 and TRBJ2-1, with no clear D. Germline V lookup: CDR1 SEHNR, CDR2 FQNEAQ (reference sequence). This CDR3 spans 15 amino acids. V was clipped by 2 bases and J by 7 bases, with 15 bases between them. The CDR3 sequence: CASSLLGRGDNEQFF. DNA for the CDR3: TGTGCCAGCAGCTTATTAGGGCGTGGGGATAATGAGCAGTTCTTC. The variable domain in full, with the rest retrieved from reference TRBV7-9 and TRBJ2-1, is DTGVSQNPRHKITKRGQNVTFRCDPISEHNRLYWYRQTLGQGPEFLTYFQNEAQLEKSRLLSDRFSAERPKGSFSTLEIQRTEQGDSAMYLCASSLLGRGDNEQFFGPGTRLTVL.

As to this clone: Other nucleotide sequences in the sample specify the same CDR3. The genes are TRBV10-3 and TRBJ1-1; possible D gene TRBD1, 5 bases. V lost 4 bases to trimming and J lost 4 bases, with 10 bases between them. CDR3 length equals 13 residues. Germline CDR1 is ENHRY and CDR2 is SYGVKD. CDR3 DNA: TGTGCCATCAGTGGGCAGGGTGGCACTGAAGCTTTCTTT. Translation: CAISGQGGTEAFF.

This clone showed up just a few times. The chain combines TRBV28 with TRBJ1-1; D is unresolved. V was pared by 2 bases and J by 1 base, with 8 bases between. CDR1 is MDHEN, CDR2 SYDVKM, per germline. CDR3 length equals 14 residues. The CDR3 region is CASSLPVENTEAFF. CDR3 coding DNA: TGTGCCAGCAGTTTACCTGTCGAGAACACTGAAGCTTTCTTT. Using reference TRBV28 and TRBJ1-1 for the parts outside the CDR3, the full variable domain is DVKVTQSSRYLVKRTGEKVFLECVQDMDHENMFWYRQDPGLGLRLIYFSYDVKMKEKGDIPEGYSVSREKKERFSLILESASTNQTSMYLCASSLPVENTEAFFGQGTRLTVV.

The V call is TRBV27, the J call TRBJ2-5; 10 bases agree with TRBD1. The germline CDR1 and CDR2 sequences are MNHEY and SMNVEV (reference sequence). CDR3 length: 16 amino acids. Germline trimming cut 4 bases from V and 0 bases from J; bases unmatched to any gene: 5. The chain's CDR3 is CASSSAGQGYQETQYF. As DNA, the CDR3 is TGTGCCAGCAGTTCCGCGGGACAGGGGTACCAAGAGACCCAGTACTTC.

The chain couples TRBV7-2 to TRBJ2-7; TRBD1 might be the D (6 bases). The CDR3 covers 13 residues. V was cut by 6 bases and J by 0 bases, with 9 bases left in between. Germline lookup yields CDR1 SGHTA and CDR2 FQGNSA. In DNA, the CDR3 is TGTGCCAGCAGGGGGGCCTCCTCCTACGAGCAGTACTTC. This translates into CASRGASSYEQYF.

This clone was seen a handful of times. This rearrangement joins TRBV4-1 to TRBJ2-1, with D perhaps given as TRBD1 or TRBD2 (5 bases each). V was pared by 4 bases and J by 4 bases, with 17 bases between. CDR3 size: 16 residues. Germline V gives CDR1 MGHRA, CDR2 YSYEKL. The CDR3 loop reads CASSRLPGTLYNEQFF. The CDR3 DNA reads TGCGCCAGCAGCCGATTACCTGGGACGCTTTACAATGAGCAGTTCTTC.